Listed here is a single T cell receptor (beta chain). Antigen unknown. Clones were sequenced by immunoSEQ multiplex PCR, and TCRdb holds only the in-frame ones, with some missing. Found here are around 990,000 clones, approximately 75% of them singletons; the top ten hold 0.7% to 0.95%. The sample belongs to a study of shared clonotypes between healthy human individuals. Overall study findings and caveats: The study sampled only blood, and tissue repertoires likely differ. Generally, estimated richness proved larger in naive subsets than it did in memory subsets.

Trimming shortened V by 2 bases and J by 0 bases, and 9 bases separated the two germline ends. The CDR3 loop spans 16 amino acids. Germline V gene data show CDR1 as SGHNT and CDR2 as YYREEE (reference sequence). This TCR came from a man between 18 and 35 years old in good health. Some clones in this sample may be carry-over from other donors' samples. The V call is TRBV5-4, the J call TRBJ2-6; possibly TRBD1 for D (6 bases). Sequenced sample: memory CD4+ T cells from PBMCs. Subset meaning: CD45RA-negative fraction. CDR3 loop: CASSFTGSSGANVLTF. The CDR3 bases are TGTGCCAGCAGCTTCACAGGGTCCTCTGGGGCCAACGTCCTGACTTTC.